Included here is one T cell receptor beta chain sequence, with context. This entry comes from a study of blood T cell repertoires in COVID-19. V lost 5 bases and J lost 0; bases outside the gene matches: 4. The germline gives CDR1 MGHRA, CDR2 YSYEKL. This CDR3 has 16 residues. Method: immunoSEQ multiplex PCR; TCRdb's copy keeps in-frame clones and lacks some. Among approximately 71,000 clones, 60% to 85% were seen once, and the ten largest hold roughly 21%. The chain has TRBV4-1 and TRBJ2-6; 7 nucleotides agree with TRBD1. Sequenced: peripheral blood. This TCR was sampled from a human donor in a cohort sampled during active COVID-19. CDR3 coding DNA: TGCGCCAGCAGCAGACAGGGCCTCTCTGGGGCCAACGTCCTGACTTTC. Its translation: CASSRQGLSGANVLTF.